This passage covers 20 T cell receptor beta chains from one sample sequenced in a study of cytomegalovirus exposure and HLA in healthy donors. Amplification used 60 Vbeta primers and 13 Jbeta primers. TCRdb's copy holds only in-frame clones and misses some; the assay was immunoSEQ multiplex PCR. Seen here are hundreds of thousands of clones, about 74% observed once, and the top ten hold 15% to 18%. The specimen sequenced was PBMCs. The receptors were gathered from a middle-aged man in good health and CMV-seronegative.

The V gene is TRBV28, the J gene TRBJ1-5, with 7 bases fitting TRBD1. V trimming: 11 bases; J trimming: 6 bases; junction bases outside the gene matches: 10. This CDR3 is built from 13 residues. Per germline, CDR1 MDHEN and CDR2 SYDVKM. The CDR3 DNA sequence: TGTGCCCTAGCACAGGGGATTGGTCAGCCCCAGCATTTT. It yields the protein CALAQGIGQPQHF.

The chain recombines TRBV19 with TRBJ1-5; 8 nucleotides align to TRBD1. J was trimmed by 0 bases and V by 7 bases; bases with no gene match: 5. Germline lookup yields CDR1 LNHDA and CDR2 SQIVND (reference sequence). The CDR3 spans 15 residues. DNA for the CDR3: TGTGCCAGTAATGACAGGGGCTTTAGCAATCAGCCCCAGCATTTT. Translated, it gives CASNDRGFSNQPQHF.

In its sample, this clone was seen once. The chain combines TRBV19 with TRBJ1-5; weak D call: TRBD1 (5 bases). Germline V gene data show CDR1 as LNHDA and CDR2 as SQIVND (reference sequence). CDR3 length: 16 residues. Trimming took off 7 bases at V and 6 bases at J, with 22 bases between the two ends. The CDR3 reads CASNLGKTGRAQPQHF. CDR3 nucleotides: TGTGCCAGTAATTTGGGGAAAACAGGCAGGGCTCAGCCCCAGCATTTT.

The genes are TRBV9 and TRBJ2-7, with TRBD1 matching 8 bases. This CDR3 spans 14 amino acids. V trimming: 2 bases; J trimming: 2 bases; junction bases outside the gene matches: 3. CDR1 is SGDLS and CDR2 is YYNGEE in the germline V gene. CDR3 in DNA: TGTGCCAGCAGCGTGGGACAGGCGCCCTACGAGCAGTACTTC. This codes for CASSVGQAPYEQYF.

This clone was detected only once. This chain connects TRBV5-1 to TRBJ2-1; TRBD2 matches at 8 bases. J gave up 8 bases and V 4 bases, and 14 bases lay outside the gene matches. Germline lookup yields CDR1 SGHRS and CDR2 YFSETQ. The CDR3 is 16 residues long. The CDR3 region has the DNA TGCGCCAGCAGCCCAACAGTCGGGGGGGGAGGCTATGAGCAGTTCTTC. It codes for CASSPTVGGGGYEQFF. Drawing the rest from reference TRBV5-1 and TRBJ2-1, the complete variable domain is KAGVTQTPRYLIKTRGQQVTLSCSPISGHRSVSWYQQTPGQGLQFLFEYFSETQRNKGNFPGRFSGRQFSNSRSEMNVSTLELGDSALYLCASSPTVGGGGYEQFFGPGTRLTVL.

This CDR3 is CASSPRQRDYGNEQFF. CDR3 bases: TGCGCCAGCAGCCCCAGGCAGCGGGACTATGGAAATGAGCAGTTCTTC. This chain uses TRBV5-1 with TRBJ2-1; TRBD2 matches at 7 bases. Germline CDR1 reads SGHRS; CDR2 reads YFSETQ. This CDR3 contains 16 residues. The J segment lost 7 bases and the V segment lost 4 bases, leaving 14 bases of the junction unmatched.

The CDR3 is CASSARGQGTQYF. CDR3 DNA: TGTGCCAGTTCCGCCAGGGGGCAAGGTACGCAGTATTTT. J is TRBJ2-3 and V is TRBV19; 8 bases align to TRBD1. This CDR3 is built from 13 residues. Unmatched junction bases numbered 9, after V lost 8 bases and J lost 8 bases. The V gene's germline CDR1 is LNHDA and CDR2 SQIVND (reference sequence).

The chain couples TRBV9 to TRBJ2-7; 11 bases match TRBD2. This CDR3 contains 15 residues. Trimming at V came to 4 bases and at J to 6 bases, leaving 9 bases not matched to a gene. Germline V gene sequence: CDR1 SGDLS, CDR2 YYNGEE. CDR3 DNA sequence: TGTGCCAGCAGCCCGACTAGCGGGATCTCGGGCGAGCAGTACTTC. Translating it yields CASSPTSGISGEQYF.

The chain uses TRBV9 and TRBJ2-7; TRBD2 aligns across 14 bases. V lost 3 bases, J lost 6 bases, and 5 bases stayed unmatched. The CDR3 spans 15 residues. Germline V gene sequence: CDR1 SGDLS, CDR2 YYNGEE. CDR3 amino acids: CASSAAGLAGAEQYF. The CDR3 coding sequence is TGTGCCAGCAGCGCCGCGGGACTAGCGGGAGCCGAGCAGTACTTC.

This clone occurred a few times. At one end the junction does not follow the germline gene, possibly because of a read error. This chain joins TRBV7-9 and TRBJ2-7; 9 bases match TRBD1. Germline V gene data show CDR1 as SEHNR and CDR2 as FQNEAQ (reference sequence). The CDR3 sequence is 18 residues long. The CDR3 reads CSSSHRDRDRRSSYEQYF. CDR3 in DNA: TGTTCCAGCAGCCACCGGGACAGGGACCGTCGGAGCTCCTACGAGCAGTACTTC.

The CDR3 sequence: CASSVGPGEGTGELFF. The DNA for the CDR3 is TGTGCCAGCAGCGTTGGACCGGGGGAAGGGACCGGGGAGCTGTTTTTT. The chain links TRBV11-2 to TRBJ2-2; weak D call: TRBD2 (6 bases). V was cut by 5 bases and J by 5 bases, with 18 bases left in between. The CDR3 is 16 amino acids. Germline CDR1 and CDR2: SGHAT and FQNNGV. Together with reference TRBV11-2 and TRBJ2-2, the CDR3 gives the full variable domain: EAGVAQSPRYKIIEKRQSVAFWCNPISGHATLYWYQQILGQGPKLLIQFQNNGVVDDSQLPKDRFSAERLKGVDSTLKIQPAKLEDSAVYLCASSVGPGEGTGELFFGEGSRLTVL.

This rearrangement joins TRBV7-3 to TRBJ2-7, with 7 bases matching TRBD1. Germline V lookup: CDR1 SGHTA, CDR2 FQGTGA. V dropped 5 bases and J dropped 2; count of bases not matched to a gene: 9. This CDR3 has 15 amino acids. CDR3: CASSPGTALTYEQYF. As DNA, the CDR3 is TGTGCCAGCAGCCCAGGGACAGCGCTAACCTACGAGCAGTACTTC.

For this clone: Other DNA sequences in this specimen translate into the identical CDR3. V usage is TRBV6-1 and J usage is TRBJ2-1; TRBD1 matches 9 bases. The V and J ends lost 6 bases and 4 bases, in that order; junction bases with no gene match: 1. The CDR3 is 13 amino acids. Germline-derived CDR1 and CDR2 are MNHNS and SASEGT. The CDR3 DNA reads TGTGCCAGCAGGGGACAGGGATACAATGAGCAGTTCTTC. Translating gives CASRGQGYNEQFF.

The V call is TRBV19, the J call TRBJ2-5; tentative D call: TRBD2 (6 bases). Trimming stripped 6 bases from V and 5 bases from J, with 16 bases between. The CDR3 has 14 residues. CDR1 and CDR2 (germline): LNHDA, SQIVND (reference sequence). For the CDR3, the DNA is TGTGCCAGTAGCCCCGGGGGTAGCGAGGAGACCCAGTACTTC. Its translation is CASSPGGSEETQYF.

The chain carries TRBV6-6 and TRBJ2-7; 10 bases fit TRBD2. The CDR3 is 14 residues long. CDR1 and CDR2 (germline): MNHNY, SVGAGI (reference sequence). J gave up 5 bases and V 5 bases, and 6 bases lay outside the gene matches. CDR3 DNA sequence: TGTGCCAGCAGTGTGGCTAGCGGGAGCGACGAGCAGTACTTC. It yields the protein CASSVASGSDEQYF.

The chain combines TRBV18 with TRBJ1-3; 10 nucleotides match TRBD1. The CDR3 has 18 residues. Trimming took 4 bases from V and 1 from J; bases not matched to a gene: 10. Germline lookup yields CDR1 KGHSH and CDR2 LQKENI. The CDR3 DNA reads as TGTGCCAGCTCACTTCGACAGGGGGCGAGGAGGTCTGGAAACACCATATATTTT. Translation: CASSLRQGARRSGNTIYF.

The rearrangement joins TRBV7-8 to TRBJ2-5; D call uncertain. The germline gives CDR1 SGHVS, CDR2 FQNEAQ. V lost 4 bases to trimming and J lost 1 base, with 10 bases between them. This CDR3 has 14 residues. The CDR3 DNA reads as TGTGCCAGCAGCTCTAGTAACTTCCAAGAGACCCAGTACTTC. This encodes CASSSSNFQETQYF.

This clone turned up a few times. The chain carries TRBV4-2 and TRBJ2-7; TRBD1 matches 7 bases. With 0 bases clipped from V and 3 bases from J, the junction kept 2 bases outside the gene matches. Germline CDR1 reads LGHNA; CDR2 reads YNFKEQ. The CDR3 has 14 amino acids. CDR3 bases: TGTGCCAGCAGCCAAGACCGGGACAGCTACGAGCAGTACTTC. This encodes CASSQDRDSYEQYF.

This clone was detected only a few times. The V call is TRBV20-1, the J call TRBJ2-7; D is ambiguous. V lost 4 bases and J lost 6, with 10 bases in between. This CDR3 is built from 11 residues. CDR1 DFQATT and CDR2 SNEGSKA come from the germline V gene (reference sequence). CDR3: CSANSHREQYF. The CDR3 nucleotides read TGCAGTGCTAATAGTCATCGCGAGCAGTACTTC.

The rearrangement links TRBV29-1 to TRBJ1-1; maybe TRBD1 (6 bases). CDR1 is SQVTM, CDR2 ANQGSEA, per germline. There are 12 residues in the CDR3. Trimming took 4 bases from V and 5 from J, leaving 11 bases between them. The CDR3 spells CSVARGETEAFF. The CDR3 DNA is TGCAGCGTTGCCAGGGGTGAGACTGAAGCTTTCTTT.